A single sample gave rise to the 11 T cell receptor beta chains below, sequenced in a study of blood T cell repertoires in COVID-19. Libraries were prepared by immunoSEQ multiplex PCR; TCRdb keeps only in-frame clonotypes and omits some of them. The sample comprises around 150,000 clones, 80% of which are singletons, and 4.5% to 7.5% rests with the top ten. The material sequenced was PBMCs or T cells enriched from blood (not recorded which). These receptors were collected from a man in his forties who had recovered from COVID-19.

This chain connects TRBV5-1 to TRBJ1-6, with 9 positions matching TRBD1. Per the germline V gene, CDR1 is SGHRS and CDR2 is YFSETQ. J was trimmed by 7 bases and V by 0 bases; bases with no gene match: 2. The CDR3 loop spans 15 amino acids. For the CDR3, the DNA is TGCGCCAGCAGCTTGGAGGGGACAGGGAATTCACCCCTCCACTTT. Amino acids: CASSLEGTGNSPLHF.

The count of this clone is one. The chain couples TRBV18 to TRBJ1-4, with D unresolved. This CDR3 spans 14 amino acids. CDR1 is KGHSH, CDR2 LQKENI, per germline. V lost 2 bases, J lost 6 bases, and 10 bases lay in between. The CDR3 loop reads CASSPKEQHEKLFF. In DNA form, the CDR3 reads TGTGCCAGCTCACCAAAAGAACAGCATGAAAAACTGTTTTTT.

The chain combines TRBV5-4 with TRBJ1-1; D gene unclear. This CDR3 has 14 amino acids. Germline lookup yields CDR1 SGHNT and CDR2 YYREEE (reference sequence). V shed 1 base and J shed 2 bases, with 9 bases lying between them. The CDR3 nucleotides read TGTGCCAGCAGCTTGCGGGCGGGTAACACTGAAGCTTTCTTT. This gives the protein CASSLRAGNTEAFF.

The chain employs TRBV11-3 and TRBJ1-3; the D gene is possibly TRBD1 (6 bases). This CDR3 has 15 amino acids. V was cut by 5 bases and J by 3 bases, with 14 bases left in between. Germline V lookup: CDR1 SGHNT, CDR2 YENEEA. The CDR3 DNA sequence: TGTGCCAGCAGCGTCTCCCAGGGGCATGGAAACACCATATATTTT. Protein product: CASSVSQGHGNTIYF.

V and J are TRBV6-1 and TRBJ1-5, with 12 nucleotides matching TRBD1. The V gene end was trimmed by 4 bases and the J gene end by 6 bases; junction bases not matched to a gene: 7. CDR3 length: 16 residues. Germline assignment: CDR1 MNHNS and CDR2 SASEGT. The CDR3 nucleotides are TGTGCCAGCAGTGGGAGGGGACAGGGGGCCTTTCAGCCCCAGCATTTT. Translation: CASSGRGQGAFQPQHF.

The CDR3, as DNA: TGTGCCAGCAGCTCCCGACTAGCGGTCCGAGGCGGGGAGCTGTTTTTT. It is translated as CASSSRLAVRGGELFF. V usage is TRBV7-3 and J usage is TRBJ2-2; 9 nucleotides line up with TRBD2. This CDR3 has 16 residues. V lost 4 bases and J lost 7; bases outside the gene matches: 10. Germline V gene sequence: CDR1 SGHTA, CDR2 FQGTGA. Drawing the rest from reference TRBV7-3 and TRBJ2-2, the complete variable domain is GAGVSQTPSNKVTEKGKYVELRCDPISGHTALYWYRQSLGQGPEFLIYFQGTGAADDSGLPNDRFFAVRPEGSVSTLKIQRTERGDSAVYLCASSSRLAVRGGELFFGEGSRLTVL.

CDR3 residues: CASSVGDRVDGYTF. Written as DNA, the CDR3 is TGTGCCAGCAGCGTAGGGGACAGGGTTGATGGCTACACCTTC. The chain employs TRBV9 and TRBJ1-2; 9 bases agree with TRBD1. The trim removed 0 bases at V and 6 bases at J, leaving 3 bases unmatched. This CDR3 contains 14 residues. Germline V gives CDR1 SGDLS, CDR2 YYNGEE.

This clone was counted only a few times. The chain is built from TRBV29-1 and TRBJ2-7; a weak D match, TRBD1 (6 bases). Trimming stripped 6 bases from V and 4 bases from J, with 13 bases between. CDR1 is SQVTM and CDR2 is ANQGSEA in the germline V gene. The CDR3 has 12 amino acids. This chain's CDR3 is CSVQPTGYEQYF. CDR3 nucleotides: TGCAGCGTGCAACCCACAGGGTACGAGCAGTACTTC.

The V gene is TRBV5-1, the J gene TRBJ2-3, with unresolved D. The CDR3 sequence is 12 residues long. V lost 3 bases and J lost 5, with 7 bases in between. CDR1 is SGHRS and CDR2 is YFSETQ in the germline V gene. The CDR3 loop reads CASSSSVDTQYF. CDR3 sequence (DNA): TGCGCCAGCAGCTCGTCGGTAGATACGCAGTATTTT.

The J gene is TRBJ1-2, the V gene TRBV30, with 7 bases matching TRBD1. The V gene end was trimmed by 2 bases and the J gene end by 3 bases; junction bases not matched to a gene: 3. CDR1 and CDR2 (germline): GTSNPN, SVGIG (reference sequence). The CDR3 is 13 residues long. CDR3: CAWSRDRDYGYTF. CDR3 nucleotide sequence: TGTGCCTGGAGTAGAGACAGGGACTATGGCTACACCTTC.

The chain is built from TRBV4-2 and TRBJ2-1, with TRBD2 matching over 7 bases. Per germline, CDR1 LGHNA and CDR2 YNFKEQ. J lost 6 bases, V lost 0 bases, and 5 bases had no gene match. The CDR3 contains 15 residues. In DNA form, the CDR3 reads TGTGCCAGCAGCCAAGAAGCGGGACTATCCAATGAGCAGTTCTTC. Its protein is CASSQEAGLSNEQFF.